This T cell receptor (beta chain) stems from a study of CD8+CD57+ T cells in acquired aplastic anemia. For the study at large: The study obtained an average of roughly 2.9 ug of DNA from sorted CD4+ and CD8+ cells. Study results and limitations: Roughly 27 shared CD8+ CDR3s appeared highly expressed within patients' immunodominant clones.

This CDR3 region has 13 residues. Germline V lookup: CDR1 DFQATT, CDR2 SNEGSKA (reference sequence). Profiling that covered TCR beta VDJ and CDR3 relied on genomic DNA as its template. Each CDR3 protein gets one entry after TCRdb re-called the reads with MiXCR. The table has around 140,000 distinct CDR3 sequences, 41% seen once. This clonotype was seen at least ten times. The antigen is unknown. Material for sequencing was sorted CD4+, CD8+, or CD8+CD57+ T cells (not recorded which) from PBMCs. V gene TRBV20-1 combines with J gene TRBJ1-4; 7 nucleotides line up with TRBD1. This clonotype was obtained from a human donor in good health, serving as a control. The CDR3 loop reads CSGKDRRNEKLFF. As DNA, the CDR3 is TGCAGCGGGAAGGACAGGCGTAATGAAAAACTGTTTTTT.